This T cell receptor beta chain stems from a study of blood T cells in healthy people across ages. Broader study findings: CMV infection status of these donors was not known.

On this clonotype: Its target is not known.

The CDR3 extends over 14 amino acids. V lost 4 bases to trimming and J lost 10 bases; unmatched junction nucleotides: 6. Together with a sample-barcoded 5' primer, a J-beta primer mix was included in a second PCR lasting about 7 to 12 cycles. Each cDNA molecule, via a template-switch adaptor with 12 random nucleotides, was tagged. TCRdb itself ran the 5' RACE reads through MiXCR, one entry per CDR3 protein. Of 550,000 to 750,000 distinct CDR3 sequences in the sample, under 25% are singletons; the top ten hold roughly 3.6%. The genes are TRBV12-3 or TRBV12-4 and TRBJ1-6; 8 nucleotides line up with TRBD1. The clonotype was recovered from a man between 65 and 85 years old in good health. Sequenced: blood. The CDR3 nucleotides read TGTGCCAGCAGTTACGGACAGGGAGAATCACCCCTCCACTTT. Its translation is CASSYGQGESPLHF.